One and the same sample provided the 31 T cell receptor beta chains below, sequenced in a study of PD-1 blockade in classical Hodgkin lymphoma. All the patients suffered relapse after autologous stem cell transplantation, and brentuximab vedotin exposure differed. TCRdb's table, derived via immunoSEQ multiplex PCR, lists solely in-frame clones and lacks some. The sample lists about 18,000 clones, around 75% seen once, with approximately 24% in the top ten. Sequencing was performed on peripheral blood mononuclear cells (PBMCs), taken at baseline. The receptors come from a human donor with classical Hodgkin lymphoma.

The gene calls are TRBV11-3 and TRBJ2-3, with a weak D call TRBD1 (6 bases). The V end was cut by 4 bases, the J end by 0 bases, with 11 bases between. In germline, CDR1 is SGHNT, CDR2 YENEEA. The CDR3 sequence is 15 residues long. This CDR3 reads CASSSGQTSTDTQYF. The CDR3 DNA reads as TGTGCCAGCAGCTCTGGACAGACTAGCACAGATACGCAGTATTTT.

The gene calls are TRBV7-8 and TRBJ2-7; no definite D call. Germline V gene data show CDR1 as SGHVS and CDR2 as FQNEAQ. The CDR3 spans 13 residues. Trimming took 2 bases from V and 3 from J, leaving 8 bases between them. DNA of the CDR3: TGTGCCAGCAGCTTAAGTTCTGTCTACGAGCAGTACTTC. Protein sequence: CASSLSSVYEQYF.

The chain combines TRBV5-6 with TRBJ2-5, with 7 positions matching TRBD1. The CDR3 covers 16 residues. The germline V gene has CDR1 SGHDT and CDR2 YYEEEE. V was pared by 4 bases and J by 0 bases, with 9 bases of the junction left unmatched. This CDR3 is CASSASGTEYQETQYF. The CDR3 nucleotides read TGTGCCAGCAGCGCATCCGGGACAGAGTACCAAGAGACCCAGTACTTC.

The chain joins TRBV28 to TRBJ1-1; unclear D gene. Trimming removed 3 bases from V and 0 bases from J, with 11 bases in between. CDR1 is MDHEN, CDR2 SYDVKM, per germline. This CDR3 has 15 amino acids. The CDR3 region has the DNA TGTGCCAGCAGTTTTACCGGGGTTATGAACACTGAAGCTTTCTTT. Its translation is CASSFTGVMNTEAFF. Full variable domain (remainder filled in from reference TRBV28 and TRBJ1-1): DVKVTQSSRYLVKRTGEKVFLECVQDMDHENMFWYRQDPGLGLRLIYFSYDVKMKEKGDIPEGYSVSREKKERFSLILESASTNQTSMYLCASSFTGVMNTEAFFGQGTRLTVV.

The gene calls are TRBV4-2 and TRBJ1-1; D is unresolved. This CDR3 has 14 amino acids. Trimming removed 1 base from V and 2 bases from J, with 8 bases in between. Germline CDR1 is LGHNA and CDR2 is YNFKEQ. For the CDR3, the DNA is TGTGCCAGCAGCCAAGCAGGAGTTAACACTGAAGCTTTCTTT. Residues: CASSQAGVNTEAFF.

The gene calls are TRBV10-3 and TRBJ2-7; D is perhaps TRBD1 (5 bases). Germline CDR1 ENHRY, CDR2 SYGVKD. The V and J ends lost 8 bases and 0 bases respectively, with 11 bases between them. The CDR3 totals 13 residues. Written as DNA, the CDR3 is TGTGCCATCGAGGACAAGATCTCCTACGAGCAGTACTTC. This encodes CAIEDKISYEQYF.

The V call is TRBV28, the J call TRBJ2-4, with a possible D match to TRBD1 (5 bases). The V end lost 4 bases, the J end lost 2 bases, and 18 bases lay between the germline ends. The germline V gene has CDR1 MDHEN and CDR2 SYDVKM. This CDR3 region has 17 residues. The CDR3 protein is CASSSFTGGKTKNIQYF. CDR3 DNA: TGTGCCAGCAGTTCGTTCACAGGTGGCAAGACCAAAAACATTCAGTACTTC.

V gene TRBV6-1 combines with J gene TRBJ2-5; 7 nucleotides align to TRBD2. V lost 1 base and J lost 1; bases outside the gene matches: 3. The CDR3 totals 15 residues. Germline V gene data show CDR1 as MNHNS and CDR2 as SASEGT. The chain's CDR3 is CASSEGAGSQETQYF. The CDR3 DNA follows: TGTGCCAGCAGTGAAGGAGCGGGGTCCCAAGAGACCCAGTACTTC.

The chain recombines TRBV2 with TRBJ1-1, with unresolved D. Trimming removed 8 bases at V and 3 bases at J, with 7 bases between. The CDR3 totals 11 residues. Per the germline V gene, CDR1 is SNHLY and CDR2 is FYNNEI. In nucleotides, the CDR3 is TGTGCCAGCGGTTCGTACACTGAAGCTTTCTTT. This translates into CASGSYTEAFF. Based on the CDR3 plus reference TRBV2 and TRBJ1-1, the full variable domain is EPEVTQTPSHQVTQMGQEVILRCVPISNHLYFYWYRQILGQKVEFLVSFYNNEISEKSEIFDDQFSVERPDGSNFTLKIRSTKLEDSAMYFCASGSYTEAFFGQGTRLTVV.

This clone was recorded a few times. The gene calls are TRBV7-6 and TRBJ1-1; possibly TRBD1 for D (5 bases). V was trimmed by 1 base and J by 4 bases, leaving 13 bases between them. The CDR3 extends over 15 amino acids. Looked up from germline, CDR1 is SGHVS and CDR2 is FNYEAQ. The CDR3 is CASSLDAGAGTEAFF. The CDR3 region has the DNA TGTGCCAGCAGCTTAGATGCTGGGGCAGGCACTGAAGCTTTCTTT.

The chain combines TRBV5-1 with TRBJ2-5; weak D call: TRBD2 (5 bases). The germline V gene encodes CDR1 SGHRS and CDR2 YFSETQ. The CDR3 sequence is 14 residues long. V lost 7 bases and J lost 0, with 13 bases in between. DNA for the CDR3: TGCGCCAGCTCCGGTCCGGGGTACCAAGAGACCCAGTACTTC. As protein: CASSGPGYQETQYF.

By share of the sample, this clone is medium-sized. This chain connects TRBV7-9 to TRBJ2-1; 13 bases align to TRBD2. CDR1 is SEHNR and CDR2 is FQNEAQ in the germline V gene (reference sequence). V shed 5 bases, J shed 4 bases, and the junction held 14 bases outside the gene matches. The CDR3 runs to 19 residues. CDR3 sequence reads: CASSPPGTSGMFGYNEQFF. The CDR3 DNA reads TGTGCCAGCAGCCCTCCGGGGACTAGCGGGATGTTTGGTTACAATGAGCAGTTCTTC.

The chain carries TRBV7-9 and TRBJ1-5; no reliable D call. The CDR3 contains 12 residues. Trimming took off 0 bases at V and 9 bases at J, with 6 bases between the two ends. The germline CDR1 and CDR2 sequences are SEHNR and FQNEAQ (reference sequence). The CDR3 region has the DNA TGTGCCAGCAGCTTAGCGGGTCGGCCCCAGCATTTT. This encodes CASSLAGRPQHF.

V is TRBV11-3 and J is TRBJ1-4; D possibly corresponds to TRBD1 (6 bases). Trimming pared 1 base from V and 7 bases from J, leaving 16 bases between. CDR3 length equals 16 residues. Per germline, CDR1 SGHNT and CDR2 YENEEA. CDR3 bases: TGTGCCAGCAGCTTAGGTGGGGGGGCTAGTGGTGAAAAACTGTTTTTT. This sequence encodes CASSLGGGASGEKLFF.

This clone was found a few times. The chain has TRBV18 and TRBJ2-1; D might be TRBD1 (6 bases). Trimming stripped 3 bases from V and 3 bases from J, with 9 bases between. This CDR3 region has 14 residues. Looked up from germline, CDR1 is KGHSH and CDR2 is LQKENI. The CDR3 reads CASSPTTGYNEQFF. CDR3 coding DNA: TGTGCCAGCTCACCCACGACAGGCTACAATGAGCAGTTCTTC.

The V call is TRBV30, the J call TRBJ1-3; D remains unclear. Germline V gene lookup returns CDR1 GTSNPN and CDR2 SVGIG (reference sequence). The CDR3 covers 14 residues. V was cut by 0 bases and J by 4 bases, with 10 bases left in between. CDR3 sequence reads: CAWSVRSRGNTIYF. The CDR3 DNA follows: TGTGCCTGGAGTGTCAGGTCTCGCGGAAACACCATATATTTT.

The chain carries TRBV6-1 and TRBJ1-2; D ambiguous. Germline lookup yields CDR1 MNHNS and CDR2 SASEGT. The CDR3 extends over 13 amino acids. V lost 7 bases and J lost 8, with 17 bases in between. Here the CDR3 reads CASTGGIVYGYTF. The CDR3 DNA follows: TGTGCCAGCACGGGAGGTATAGTTTACGGCTACACCTTC.

The chain uses TRBV2 and TRBJ1-5; no definite D call. The V end lost 2 bases, the J end lost 3 bases, and 11 bases lay between the germline ends. The CDR3 spans 15 residues. Germline CDR1 and CDR2: SNHLY and FYNNEI. This chain's CDR3 is CASSEREGFNQPQHF. CDR3 DNA sequence: TGTGCCAGCAGTGAAAGAGAAGGGTTCAATCAGCCCCAGCATTTT.

This chain joins TRBV19 and TRBJ2-7; perhaps D is TRBD1 or TRBD2 (5 bases each). V shed 2 bases and J shed 5 bases, with 13 bases lying between them. Per the germline V gene, CDR1 is LNHDA and CDR2 is SQIVND (reference sequence). The CDR3 length is 14 residues. For the CDR3, the DNA is TGTGCCAGTAGTATACAGCCTCGGGACCACGAGCAGTACTTC. It is translated as CASSIQPRDHEQYF.

CDR3 bases: TGTGCCTGGACTAAAGGGGGGGTGCTTAATGAAAAACTGTTTTTT. This sequence encodes CAWTKGGVLNEKLFF. The V call is TRBV30, the J call TRBJ1-4; TRBD1 might be the D (6 bases). The CDR3 has 15 residues. The V end was cut by 4 bases, the J end by 4 bases, with 16 bases between. Per the germline V gene, CDR1 is GTSNPN and CDR2 is SVGIG (reference sequence).

The chain combines TRBV7-7 with TRBJ2-5, with 7 bases matching TRBD1. The CDR3 has 15 amino acids. Germline CDR1 SSHAT, CDR2 FNYEAQ (reference sequence). Germline trimming cut 5 bases from V and 7 bases from J; bases unmatched to any gene: 13. Here the CDR3 reads CASSLHGPSGGTQYF. DNA for the CDR3: TGTGCCAGCAGCCTACACGGGCCATCAGGGGGGACCCAGTACTTC. The entire variable domain, with the rest obtained from reference TRBV7-7 and TRBJ2-5, is as follows: GAGVSQSPRYKVTKRGQDVTLRCDPISSHATLYWYQQALGQGPEFLTYFNYEAQPDKSGLPSDRFSAERPEGSISTLTIQRTEQRDSAMYRCASSLHGPSGGTQYFGPGTRLLVL.

The chain combines TRBV27 with TRBJ2-2; 8 bases map to TRBD2. Germline CDR1 is MNHEY and CDR2 is SMNVEV (reference sequence). The J segment lost 3 bases and the V segment lost 3 bases, leaving 3 bases of the junction unmatched. The CDR3 runs 15 residues. The CDR3 DNA reads as TGTGCCAGCAGTTTCCAGACTAGCGACACCGGGGAGCTGTTTTTT. This translates into CASSFQTSDTGELFF.

This clone appeared a single time. The genes are TRBV9 and TRBJ2-2, with 7 bases that match TRBD1. In germline, CDR1 is SGDLS, CDR2 YYNGEE. The CDR3 has 14 residues. After removal of 3 bases from V and 4 bases from J, the junction contained 3 bases not matched to a gene. CDR3 coding DNA: TGTGCCAGCAGCGCTAGGGACAGCACCGGGGAGCTGTTTTTT. It yields the protein CASSARDSTGELFF.

The CDR3 sequence is CASSQASGQTLYEQYF. CDR3 DNA sequence: TGCGCCAGCAGCCAAGCTTCGGGTCAGACCCTCTACGAGCAGTACTTC. The rearrangement joins TRBV4-1 to TRBJ2-7; D remains ambiguous. V lost 1 base and J lost 3, with 16 bases in between. This CDR3 contains 16 residues. Germline CDR1 and CDR2: MGHRA and YSYEKL.

The rearrangement joins TRBV21-1 to TRBJ2-7; TRBD1, the D gene given by the table, was not confirmed from the DNA. TRBV21-1 is noted as a pseudogene. The CDR3 runs to 14 residues. Written as DNA, the CDR3 is TGTGCCAGCAGCATAAAGGACAAGTCCTACGAGCAGTACTTC. It codes for CASSIKDKSYEQYF.

The gene calls are TRBV9 and TRBJ1-1; TRBD1 matches 7 bases. Trimming cost V 1 base and J 10 bases; bases outside gene matches: 4. The germline gives CDR1 SGDLS, CDR2 YYNGEE. The CDR3 has 12 amino acids. Here the CDR3 DNA reads TGTGCCAGCAGCGTATTCAGGGGGGGAGCTTTCTTT. Protein product: CASSVFRGGAFF.

The sample holds a few counts of this clone. The genes are TRBV6-5 and TRBJ1-1, with D uncertain. Between the trimmed V and J ends, which lost 0 bases and 1 base, there was a span of 6 bases. This CDR3 spans 14 amino acids. The germline CDR1 and CDR2 sequences are MNHEY and SVGAGI. The CDR3 DNA follows: TGTGCCAGCAGTTACTCGTTAGGGAACACTGAAGCTTTCTTT. Its translation: CASSYSLGNTEAFF.

This clone showed up many times. The rearrangement uses TRBV19 and TRBJ1-1, with D unclear. CDR3 size: 14 residues. The germline V and J ends were trimmed by 1 base and 4 bases, with 10 bases remaining between them. CDR1 is LNHDA and CDR2 is SQIVND in the germline V gene (reference sequence). Here the CDR3 reads CASSIGRMITEAFF. In DNA, the CDR3 is TGTGCCAGTAGTATAGGCAGGATGATCACTGAAGCTTTCTTT.

The chain uses TRBV11-2 and TRBJ2-7, with D hard to call. This CDR3 comprises 13 residues. Deletions cut 3 bases from V and 1 base from J, with 7 bases between. From germline, CDR1 is SGHAT and CDR2 FQNNGV. CDR3: CASSFGVSYEQYF. The CDR3, as DNA: TGTGCCAGCAGCTTCGGAGTGTCCTACGAGCAGTACTTC. The variable domain in full, with the rest retrieved from reference TRBV11-2 and TRBJ2-7, is EAGVAQSPRYKIIEKRQSVAFWCNPISGHATLYWYQQILGQGPKLLIQFQNNGVVDDSQLPKDRFSAERLKGVDSTLKIQPAKLEDSAVYLCASSFGVSYEQYFGPGTRLTVT.

This clone was counted between two and nine times. The J gene is TRBJ1-2, the V gene TRBV28; maybe TRBD1 (6 bases). The V end lost 4 bases, the J end lost 3 bases, and 12 bases lay between the germline ends. Germline CDR1 MDHEN, CDR2 SYDVKM. The CDR3 length is 14 residues. In nucleotides, the CDR3 is TGTGCCAGCAGTTACGGACAGCACTACTATGGCTACACCTTC. It codes for CASSYGQHYYGYTF.

As concerns this clone: The germline gene is not matched at one end of the junction; a read error may be the cause. The chain couples TRBV19 to TRBJ2-3; 13 positions match TRBD2. CDR1 is LNHDA, CDR2 SQIVND, per germline (reference sequence). The CDR3 sequence is 15 residues long. In nucleotides, the CDR3 is TGTGTCAGTAGTATGGGGACTAGCGGGGCAGATACGCAGTATTTT. Protein sequence: CVSSMGTSGADTQYF.